This T cell receptor beta chain comes out of a study of T cells in localized non-small cell lung cancer. Profiling relied on immunoSEQ multiplex PCR, and the TCRdb table lists in-frame clones only, not all of them. The table has 45,000 to 60,000 clones, around four fifths seen once. V dropped 3 bases and J dropped 10 bases, with 15 bases sitting between them. Germline lookup yields CDR1 SGHVS and CDR2 FQNEAQ. The CDR3 spans 13 residues. Worth noting for this clone: No antigen is known for it.

Study-wide findings and caveats: As only one tumor region underwent sequencing, heterogeneity remains possible.

Material: peripheral blood, obtained before any cancer treatment. The rearrangement joins TRBV7-8 to TRBJ1-1; the D is unclear. The sequence came from a female donor at least 60 years old with stage II squamous cell lung carcinoma. The CDR3 DNA reads TGTGCCAGCAGCTTGGGGATCGGCCAAGGAGCTTTCTTT. Amino acids: CASSLGIGQGAFF.